This T cell receptor beta chain was sequenced during a study of cytomegalovirus exposure and HLA in healthy donors. Across the whole study: HLA-typed donors were the source of approximately 85 million unique TCRs held in an early data release. The study's findings and limits: Common viral pathogens seemed to be connected with several of the most significant clusters, according to a later analysis.

A multiplex PCR was run with 60 Vbeta primers and 13 Jbeta primers. Using immunoSEQ multiplex PCR, the repertoire was profiled, and TCRdb retains in-frame clones only, with some absent. The sample consists of more than 100,000 clones, around two thirds of them appearing once. On this clone itself: Its target is unknown.

The CDR3 covers 18 residues. Looked up from germline, CDR1 is SGDLS and CDR2 is YYNGEE. The J segment lost 5 bases and the V segment lost 0 bases, leaving 13 bases of the junction unmatched. Sequencing was done on a sample of PBMCs. The genes are TRBV9 and TRBJ2-5, with 10 bases lining up with TRBD2. The receptor comes from a woman in her 40s in good health and CMV-seropositive. The CDR3 DNA sequence: TGTGCCAGCAGCGTAGCAGTAGCGGGAGGCCTAGGCCAGGAGACCCAGTACTTC. This translates into CASSVAVAGGLGQETQYF.